The 11 T cell receptor beta chains listed next were all sequenced from one sample in a study of cytomegalovirus exposure and HLA in healthy donors. 60 Vbeta and 13 Jbeta primers were used in PCR. Libraries were prepared by immunoSEQ multiplex PCR; TCRdb keeps only in-frame clonotypes and omits some of them. Here the sample spans roughly 100,000 clones, 80% to 85% being singletons. What was sequenced was PBMCs. These receptors originate from a young man in good health and CMV-seropositive.

The genes are TRBV5-6 and TRBJ2-3, with 10 bases matching TRBD1. Germline lookup yields CDR1 SGHDT and CDR2 YYEEEE. J gave up 5 bases and V 4 bases, and 7 bases lay outside the gene matches. The CDR3 has 15 amino acids. CDR3 bases: TGTGCCAGCAGCCTTGACAGGGGGCGGGTAGATACGCAGTATTTT. This encodes CASSLDRGRVDTQYF.

The chain is built from TRBV9 and TRBJ1-5; possibly TRBD1 for D (5 bases). The ends were cut back, 0 bases at V and 4 bases at J, with 8 bases in the middle. The CDR3 has 14 residues. Germline assignment: CDR1 SGDLS and CDR2 YYNGEE. The chain's CDR3 is CASSVGGGNQPQHF. The CDR3 nucleotides read TGTGCCAGCAGCGTAGGCGGGGGGAATCAGCCCCAGCATTTT.

The J gene is TRBJ2-1, the V gene TRBV7-2; perhaps TRBD2 as D (6 bases). The CDR3 contains 15 residues. Germline-derived CDR1 and CDR2 are SGHTA and FQGNSA. V lost 5 bases and J 5 bases, leaving 16 bases between the germline ends. The CDR3 is CASSLPGTENNEQFF. CDR3 DNA: TGTGCCAGCAGCCTGCCCGGGACTGAGAACAATGAGCAGTTCTTC.

This clone showed up just a few times. The gene calls are TRBV5-3 and TRBJ2-7; 9 bases match TRBD1. TRBV5-3 is an ORF, with its function uncertain. The CDR3 totals 19 residues. J lost 5 bases, V lost 4 bases, and 22 bases had no gene match. For the CDR3, the DNA is TGTGCCAGAAGCCTACCTAGTCCCGGGACAGGGAGAGGAAGGGACGAGCAGTACTTC. It encodes CARSLPSPGTGRGRDEQYF.

This clone rates as medium-sized. CDR3 coding DNA: TGCGCCAGCAGCCAAGATCGGGGGGCCCCGGAGACCCAGTACTTC. It is translated as CASSQDRGAPETQYF. The gene calls are TRBV4-3 and TRBJ2-5; a possible D gene is TRBD2 (7 bases). V was shortened by 0 bases and J by 5 bases, with 13 bases between the two germline ends. Looked up from germline, CDR1 is LGHNA and CDR2 is YSLEER. The CDR3 is made up of 15 amino acids.

The chain employs TRBV5-1 and TRBJ2-1, with D maybe TRBD2 (5 bases). Germline CDR1 and CDR2: SGHRS and YFSETQ. The CDR3 spans 13 residues. Trimming removed 0 bases at V and 8 bases at J, with 9 bases between. The DNA for the CDR3 is TGCGCCAGCAGCTTGGGGGGTAGCGATGAGCAGTTCTTC. This sequence encodes CASSLGGSDEQFF.

The chain has TRBV4-3 and TRBJ1-1; D possibly corresponds to TRBD1 (6 bases). CDR1 and CDR2 (germline): LGHNA, YSLEER. This CDR3 is 16 amino acids long. Trimming left V 1 base short and J 3 bases short, with 15 bases between. CDR3 amino acids: CASSQVGGAKDTEAFF. Written as DNA, the CDR3 is TGCGCCAGCAGCCAAGTGGGGGGGGCCAAGGACACTGAAGCTTTCTTT.

The V call is TRBV5-8, the J call TRBJ1-4; 8 bases match TRBD1. The CDR3 sequence is 15 residues long. V trimming: 4 bases; J trimming: 8 bases; junction bases outside the gene matches: 10. Germline V lookup: CDR1 SGHTS, CDR2 YDEGEE. This CDR3 is CASSVRGQADEKLFF. The DNA for the CDR3 is TGTGCCAGCAGCGTCCGGGGACAGGCGGACGAAAAACTGTTTTTT.

This clone was detected once. This chain joins TRBV27 and TRBJ1-1, with TRBD1 identical over 7 bases. Looked up from germline, CDR1 is MNHEY and CDR2 is SMNVEV (reference sequence). After removal of 8 bases from V and 11 bases from J, the junction contained 8 bases not matched to a gene. The length of the CDR3 is 11 residues. Here the CDR3 reads CASVKGAAAFF. CDR3 DNA: TGTGCCAGCGTTAAGGGGGCGGCGGCTTTCTTT.

This clone was detected a few times. The V and J genes are TRBV4-3 and TRBJ2-1, with TRBD2 matching over 7 bases. CDR1 is LGHNA, CDR2 YSLEER, per germline. CDR3 length equals 17 residues. J lost 6 bases, V lost 4 bases, and 15 bases had no gene match. DNA for the CDR3: TGCGCCAGCAGCCCTAAGGGGCTAGGGAGGGGTCCCAATGAGCAGTTCTTC. Translation: CASSPKGLGRGPNEQFF.

V usage is TRBV6-5 and J usage is TRBJ2-7; 7 nucleotides line up with TRBD2. Germline V gene sequence: CDR1 MNHEY, CDR2 SVGAGI. V lost 7 bases, J lost 7 bases, and 16 bases stayed unmatched. This CDR3 spans 15 amino acids. The CDR3 loop reads CASKADPWAGEEQYF. Here the CDR3 DNA reads TGTGCCAGCAAAGCCGACCCTTGGGCGGGGGAAGAGCAGTACTTC.